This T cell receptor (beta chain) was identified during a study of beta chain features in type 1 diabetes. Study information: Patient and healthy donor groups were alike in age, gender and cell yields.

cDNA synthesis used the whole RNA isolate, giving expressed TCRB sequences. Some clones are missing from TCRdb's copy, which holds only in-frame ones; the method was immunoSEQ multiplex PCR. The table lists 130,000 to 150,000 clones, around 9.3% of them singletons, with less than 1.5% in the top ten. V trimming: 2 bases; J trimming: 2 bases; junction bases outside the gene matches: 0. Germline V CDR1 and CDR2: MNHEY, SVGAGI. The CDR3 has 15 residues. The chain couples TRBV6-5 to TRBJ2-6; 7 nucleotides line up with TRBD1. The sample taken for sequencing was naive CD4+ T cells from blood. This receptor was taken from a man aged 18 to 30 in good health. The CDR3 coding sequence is TGTGCCAGCAGTTACAGGGGGCCTGGGGCCAACGTCCTGACTTTC. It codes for CASSYRGPGANVLTF.